The sequence of this TCR beta chain was determined in a study of blood T cells in healthy people across ages. Only a few counts were recorded for this clonotype. Germline V CDR1 and CDR2: SGHTA, FQGNSA. J lost 3 bases, V lost 5 bases, and 7 bases had no gene match. This CDR3 comprises 15 residues. Using a J-beta primer mix together with a sample-barcoded 5' primer, a second PCR was run for about 6 to 12 cycles. TCRdb re-called the 5' RACE reads with MiXCR, one entry per CDR3 protein. The data contain over 500,000 distinct CDR3 sequences, around 50% of them singletons. The chain joins TRBV7-2 to TRBJ1-5; 7 bases are a match to TRBD1. This TCR derives from a woman aged 80 or over in good health. Sequencing was done on a sample of blood. The CDR3 DNA sequence: TGTGCCAGCAGCCCGCAGACAGGGTCCAATCAGCCCCAGCATTTT. Translation gives CASSPQTGSNQPQHF.